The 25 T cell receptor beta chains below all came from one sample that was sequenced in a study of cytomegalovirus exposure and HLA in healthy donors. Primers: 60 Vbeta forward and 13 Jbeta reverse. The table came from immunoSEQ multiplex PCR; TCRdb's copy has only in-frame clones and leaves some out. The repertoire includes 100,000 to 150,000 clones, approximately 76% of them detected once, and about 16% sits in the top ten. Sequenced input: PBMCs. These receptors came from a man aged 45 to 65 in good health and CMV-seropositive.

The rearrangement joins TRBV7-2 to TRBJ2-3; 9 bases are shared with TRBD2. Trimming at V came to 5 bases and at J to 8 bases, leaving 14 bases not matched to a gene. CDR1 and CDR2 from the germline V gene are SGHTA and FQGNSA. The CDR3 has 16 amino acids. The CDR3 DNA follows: TGTGCCAGCAGCCGCCCTAGCGGGGTGTTGCAGAGTACGCAGTATTTT. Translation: CASSRPSGVLQSTQYF.

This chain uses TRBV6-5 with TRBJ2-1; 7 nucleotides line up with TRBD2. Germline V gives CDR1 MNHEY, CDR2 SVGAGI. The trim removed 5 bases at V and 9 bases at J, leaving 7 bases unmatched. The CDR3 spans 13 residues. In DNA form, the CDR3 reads TGTGCCAGCAGTGAATTTCTAGCGGCTGAGCAGTTCTTC. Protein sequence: CASSEFLAAEQFF.

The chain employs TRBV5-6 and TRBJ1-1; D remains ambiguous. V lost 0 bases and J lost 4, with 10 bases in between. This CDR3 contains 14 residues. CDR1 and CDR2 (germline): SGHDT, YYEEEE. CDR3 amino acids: CASSLAHLSTEAFF. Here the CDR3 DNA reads TGTGCCAGCAGCTTGGCACATTTAAGCACTGAAGCTTTCTTT.

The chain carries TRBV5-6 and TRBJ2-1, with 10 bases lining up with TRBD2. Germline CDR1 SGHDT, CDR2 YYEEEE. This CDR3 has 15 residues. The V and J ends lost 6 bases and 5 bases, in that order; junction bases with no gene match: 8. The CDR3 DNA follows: TGTGCCAGCATCCCCTCGACTAGCGGGCACAATGAGCAGTTCTTC. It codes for CASIPSTSGHNEQFF.

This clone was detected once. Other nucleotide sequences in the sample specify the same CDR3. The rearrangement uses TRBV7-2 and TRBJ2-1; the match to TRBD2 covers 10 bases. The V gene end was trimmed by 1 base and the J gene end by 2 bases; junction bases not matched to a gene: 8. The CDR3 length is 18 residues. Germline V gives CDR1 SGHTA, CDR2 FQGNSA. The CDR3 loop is CASSLEGLAGVTYNEQFF. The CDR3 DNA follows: TGTGCCAGCAGCTTAGAGGGGCTAGCGGGGGTGACCTACAATGAGCAGTTCTTC.

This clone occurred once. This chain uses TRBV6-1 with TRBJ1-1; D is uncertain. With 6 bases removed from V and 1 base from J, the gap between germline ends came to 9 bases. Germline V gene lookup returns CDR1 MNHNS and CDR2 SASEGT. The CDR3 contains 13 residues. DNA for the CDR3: TGTGCCAGCAGGCGCGGGGAGAACACTGAAGCTTTCTTT. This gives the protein CASRRGENTEAFF.

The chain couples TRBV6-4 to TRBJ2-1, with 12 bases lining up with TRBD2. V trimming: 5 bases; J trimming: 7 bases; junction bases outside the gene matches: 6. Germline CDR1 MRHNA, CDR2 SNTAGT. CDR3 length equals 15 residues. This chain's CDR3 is CASSPSGGAANEQFF. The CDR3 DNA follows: TGTGCCAGCAGTCCTAGCGGGGGGGCCGCGAATGAGCAGTTCTTC.

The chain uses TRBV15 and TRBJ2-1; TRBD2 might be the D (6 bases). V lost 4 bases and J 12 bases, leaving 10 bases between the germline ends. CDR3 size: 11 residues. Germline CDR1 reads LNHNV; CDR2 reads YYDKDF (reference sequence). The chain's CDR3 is CATSNYGGQFF. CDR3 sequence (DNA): TGTGCCACCAGCAATTACGGGGGGCAGTTCTTC. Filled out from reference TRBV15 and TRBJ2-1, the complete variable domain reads DAMVIQNPRYQVTQFGKPVTLSCSQTLNHNVMYWYQQKSSQAPKLLFHYYDKDFNNEADTPDNFQSRRPNTSFCFLDIRSPGLGDTAMYLCATSNYGGQFFGPGTRLTVL.

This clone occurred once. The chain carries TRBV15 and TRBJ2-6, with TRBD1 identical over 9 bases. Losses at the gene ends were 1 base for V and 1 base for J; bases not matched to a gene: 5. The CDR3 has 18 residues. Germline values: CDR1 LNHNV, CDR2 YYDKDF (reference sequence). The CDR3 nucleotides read TGTGCCACCAGCAGAGGGGACAGGGTTAGATCTGGGGCCAACGTCCTGACTTTC. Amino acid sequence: CATSRGDRVRSGANVLTF.

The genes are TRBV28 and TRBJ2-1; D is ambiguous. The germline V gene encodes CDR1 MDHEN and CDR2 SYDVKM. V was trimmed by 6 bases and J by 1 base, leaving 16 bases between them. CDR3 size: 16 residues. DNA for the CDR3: TGTGCCAGCAGCTCTTCGCTACCTTCTTCCTACAATGAGCAGTTCTTC. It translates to CASSSSLPSSYNEQFF.

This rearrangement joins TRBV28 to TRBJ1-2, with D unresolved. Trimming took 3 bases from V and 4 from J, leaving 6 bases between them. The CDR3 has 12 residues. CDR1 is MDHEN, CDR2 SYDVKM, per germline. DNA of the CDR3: TGTGCCAGCAGTTTGCGGGGCTATGGCTACACCTTC. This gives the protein CASSLRGYGYTF.

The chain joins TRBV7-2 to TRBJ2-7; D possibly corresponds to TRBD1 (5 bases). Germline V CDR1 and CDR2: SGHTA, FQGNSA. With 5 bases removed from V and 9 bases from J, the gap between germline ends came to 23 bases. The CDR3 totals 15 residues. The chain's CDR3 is CASSQTPSGAARQYF. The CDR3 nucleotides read TGTGCCAGCAGCCAAACCCCCAGTGGGGCGGCGAGGCAGTACTTC. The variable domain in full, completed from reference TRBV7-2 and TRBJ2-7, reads GAGVSQSPSNKVTEKGKDVELRCDPISGHTALYWYRQSLGQGLEFLIYFQGNSAPDKSGLPSDRFSAERTGGSVSTLTIQRTQQEDSAVYLCASSQTPSGAARQYFGPGTRLTVT.

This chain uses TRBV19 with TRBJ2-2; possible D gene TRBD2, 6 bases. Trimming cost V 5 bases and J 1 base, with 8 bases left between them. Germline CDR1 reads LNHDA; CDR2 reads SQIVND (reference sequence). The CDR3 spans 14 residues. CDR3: CASSFSGNTGELFF. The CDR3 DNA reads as TGTGCCAGTAGTTTTAGCGGGAACACCGGGGAGCTGTTTTTT.

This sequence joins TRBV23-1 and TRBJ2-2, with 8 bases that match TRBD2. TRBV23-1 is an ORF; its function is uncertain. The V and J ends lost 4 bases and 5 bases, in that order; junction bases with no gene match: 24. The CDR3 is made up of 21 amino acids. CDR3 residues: CASSPRELQGLVVGGTGELFF. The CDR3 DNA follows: TGCGCCAGCAGTCCTCGGGAACTACAGGGACTAGTCGTCGGGGGAACCGGGGAGCTGTTTTTT.

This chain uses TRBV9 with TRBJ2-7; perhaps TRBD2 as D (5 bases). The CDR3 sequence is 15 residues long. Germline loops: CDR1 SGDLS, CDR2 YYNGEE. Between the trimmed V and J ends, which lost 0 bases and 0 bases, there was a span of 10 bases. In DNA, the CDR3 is TGTGCCAGCAGCGTAGGTCGGGGTCTCTCCTACGAGCAGTACTTC. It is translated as CASSVGRGLSYEQYF.

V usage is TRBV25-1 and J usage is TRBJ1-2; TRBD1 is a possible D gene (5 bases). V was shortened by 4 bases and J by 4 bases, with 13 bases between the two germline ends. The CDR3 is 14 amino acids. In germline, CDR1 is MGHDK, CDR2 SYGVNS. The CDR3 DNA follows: TGTGCCAGCAGTGCCGTAGGGGCCGGCTATGGCTACACCTTC. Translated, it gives CASSAVGAGYGYTF.

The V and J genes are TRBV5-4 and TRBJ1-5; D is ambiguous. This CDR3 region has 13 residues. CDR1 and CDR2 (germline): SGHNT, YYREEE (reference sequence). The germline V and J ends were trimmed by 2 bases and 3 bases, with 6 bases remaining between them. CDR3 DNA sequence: TGTGCCAGCAGCTTTGACATCAATCAGCCCCAGCATTTT. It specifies CASSFDINQPQHF.

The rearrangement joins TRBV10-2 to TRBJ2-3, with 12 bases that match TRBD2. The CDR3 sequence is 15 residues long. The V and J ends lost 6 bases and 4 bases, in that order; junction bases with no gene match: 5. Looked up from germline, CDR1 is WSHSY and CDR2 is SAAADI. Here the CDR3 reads CASRKLAGGPDTQYF. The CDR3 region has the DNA TGCGCCAGCAGAAAACTAGCGGGAGGACCAGATACGCAGTATTTT.

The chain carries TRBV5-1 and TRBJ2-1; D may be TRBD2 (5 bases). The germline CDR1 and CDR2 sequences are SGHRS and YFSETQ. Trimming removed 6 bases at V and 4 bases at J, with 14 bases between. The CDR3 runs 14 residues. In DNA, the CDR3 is TGCGCCAGCAAGGCGGGCGGTACATACAATGAGCAGTTCTTC. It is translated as CASKAGGTYNEQFF.

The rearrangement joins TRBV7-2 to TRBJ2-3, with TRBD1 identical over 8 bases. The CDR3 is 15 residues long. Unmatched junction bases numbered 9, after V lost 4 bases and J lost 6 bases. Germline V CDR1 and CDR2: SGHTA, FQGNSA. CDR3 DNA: TGTGCCAGCAGCTCTTTGGACAGGGTCGGGGATACGCAGTATTTT. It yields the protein CASSSLDRVGDTQYF.

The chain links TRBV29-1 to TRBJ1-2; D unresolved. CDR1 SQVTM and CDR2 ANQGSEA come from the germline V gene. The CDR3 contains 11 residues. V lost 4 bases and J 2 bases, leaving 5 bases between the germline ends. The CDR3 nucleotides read TGCAGCGTTGGAGGAAACTATGGCTACACCTTC. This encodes CSVGGNYGYTF.

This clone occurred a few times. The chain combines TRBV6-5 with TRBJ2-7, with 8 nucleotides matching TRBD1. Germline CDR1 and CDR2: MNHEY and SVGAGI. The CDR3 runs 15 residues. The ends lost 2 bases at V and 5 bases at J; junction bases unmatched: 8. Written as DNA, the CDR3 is TGTGCCAGCAGTTACGTTGGACAGGGAGTCGACGAGCAGTACTTC. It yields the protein CASSYVGQGVDEQYF.

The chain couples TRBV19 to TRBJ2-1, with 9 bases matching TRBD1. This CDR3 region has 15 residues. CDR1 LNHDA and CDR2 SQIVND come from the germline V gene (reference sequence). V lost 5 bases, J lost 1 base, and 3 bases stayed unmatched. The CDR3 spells CASSSGQGSYNEQFF. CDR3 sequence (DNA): TGTGCCAGTAGTTCGGGACAGGGTTCCTACAATGAGCAGTTCTTC.

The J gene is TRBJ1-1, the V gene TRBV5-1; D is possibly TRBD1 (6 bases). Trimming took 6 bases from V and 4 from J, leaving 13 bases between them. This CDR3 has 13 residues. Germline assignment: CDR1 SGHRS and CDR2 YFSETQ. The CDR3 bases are TGCGCCAGCACACAGGGCCAGGGCACTGAAGCTTTCTTT. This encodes CASTQGQGTEAFF.

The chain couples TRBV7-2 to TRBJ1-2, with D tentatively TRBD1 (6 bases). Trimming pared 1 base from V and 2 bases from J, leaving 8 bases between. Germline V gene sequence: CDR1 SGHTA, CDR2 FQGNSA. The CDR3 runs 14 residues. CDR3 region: CASSLGTANYGYTF. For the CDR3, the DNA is TGTGCCAGCAGCTTAGGGACAGCCAACTATGGCTACACCTTC.